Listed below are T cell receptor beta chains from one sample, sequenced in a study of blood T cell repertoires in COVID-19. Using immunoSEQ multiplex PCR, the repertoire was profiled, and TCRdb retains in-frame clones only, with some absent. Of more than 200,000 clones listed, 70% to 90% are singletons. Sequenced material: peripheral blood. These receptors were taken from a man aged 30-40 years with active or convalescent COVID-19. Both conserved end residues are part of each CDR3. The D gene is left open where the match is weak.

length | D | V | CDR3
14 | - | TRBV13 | CASSQGHSANEAFF
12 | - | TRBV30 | CACERQGYGYTF
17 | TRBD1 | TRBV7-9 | CASSSRAGTGRGTEAFF
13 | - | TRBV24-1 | CATSDPITGELFF
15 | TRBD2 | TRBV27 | CASRDVAGYRKRQYF
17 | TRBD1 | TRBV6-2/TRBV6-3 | CASSSPGQGDRYYEQYF
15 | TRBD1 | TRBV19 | CASSISGTGAYGYTF
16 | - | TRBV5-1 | CASSSQELTAGNTIYF
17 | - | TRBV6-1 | CASSKGGMGFGDTEAFF
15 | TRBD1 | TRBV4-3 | CASSPAQGGHYGYTF
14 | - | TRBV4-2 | CASSQDEGSTEAFF
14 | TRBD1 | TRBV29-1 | CSVVRTGGRGEQYF
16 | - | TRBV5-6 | CASSFGGAVLYNEQFF
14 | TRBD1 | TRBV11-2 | CASSKGTGRTEAFF
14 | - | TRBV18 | CASSPEVSSEKLFF
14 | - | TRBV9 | CASSVMDSQNIQYF
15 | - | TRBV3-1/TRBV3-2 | CASSTAGTPNSPLHF
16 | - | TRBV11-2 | CASSFRGVNSGNTIYF
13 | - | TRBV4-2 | CASSQGGIYEQYF
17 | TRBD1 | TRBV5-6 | CASSERTGASRDTEAFF
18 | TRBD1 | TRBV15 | CATSSLNPDRDYNYGYTF
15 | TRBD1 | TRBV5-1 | CASSSGGTDNTEAFF
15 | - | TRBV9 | CASSVGAGANTEAFF
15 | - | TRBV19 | CASSLRQSRWTEAFF